The next 30 T cell receptor beta chains were all read from a single sample in a study of TIL therapy for anti-PD-1-resistant metastatic lung cancer. This was the immunoSEQ v3 assay. The assay was immunoSEQ multiplex PCR, and TCRdb's table has in-frame clones only and misses some. The sample includes more than 45,000 clones, around four fifths of them seen just once. The time point: pre-treatment sample, taken before nivolumab and TIL therapy. This specimen consisted of blood, obtained at baseline. Receptors originate from a person aged 25 to 79 with non-small cell lung cancer.

The gene calls are TRBV9 and TRBJ1-1; D gene uncertain. CDR3 size: 14 residues. V gave up 0 bases and J gave up 4 bases, with 10 bases separating them. The germline CDR1 and CDR2 sequences are SGDLS and YYNGEE. CDR3 nucleotide sequence: TGTGCCAGCAGCGTAGGGCCGGGAAGCACTGAAGCTTTCTTT. Translated: CASSVGPGSTEAFF.

The chain is built from TRBV10-2 and TRBJ2-5; TRBD1 matches 7 bases. Germline V gene data show CDR1 as WSHSY and CDR2 as SAAADI. The CDR3 totals 12 residues. Trimming cost V 11 bases and J 1 base; bases outside gene matches: 4. The CDR3 reads CASRDSQETQYF. CDR3 bases: TGCGCCTCCCGGGACAGCCAAGAGACCCAGTACTTC.

This CDR3 is CASRPAGTVVEAFF. In DNA, the CDR3 is TGTGCCAGCAGACCGGCCGGGACAGTAGTTGAAGCTTTCTTT. This chain joins TRBV6-5 and TRBJ1-1; 7 bases map to TRBD1. This CDR3 has 14 residues. Germline lookup yields CDR1 MNHEY and CDR2 SVGAGI. V shed 6 bases, J shed 7 bases, and the junction held 11 bases outside the gene matches.

The V and J genes are TRBV2 and TRBJ2-2; 7 bases match TRBD1. Germline V gene lookup returns CDR1 SNHLY and CDR2 FYNNEI. The CDR3 is 16 residues long. The junction had 14 bases not matched to a gene; V was cut back by 7 bases and J by 6 bases. CDR3 bases: TGTGCCAGCAAAACGGGGACAGACCGAGGGTCCGGGGAGCTGTTTTTT. Translated: CASKTGTDRGSGELFF.

The chain is built from TRBV14 and TRBJ2-7; D perhaps matches TRBD1 (6 bases). Germline CDR1 is SGHDN and CDR2 is FVKESK. Trimming removed 2 bases from V and 6 bases from J, with 14 bases in between. The CDR3 length is 14 residues. This CDR3 reads CASSQKARGSEQYF. The CDR3 nucleotides are TGTGCCAGCAGCCAAAAGGCCAGGGGTAGCGAGCAGTACTTC.

The chain couples TRBV7-9 to TRBJ1-1, with D unresolved. The CDR3 consists of 13 residues. With 8 bases removed from V and 1 base from J, the gap between germline ends came to 11 bases. CDR1 is SEHNR and CDR2 is FQNEAQ in the germline V gene (reference sequence). The CDR3 here is CASHWGENTEAFF. The CDR3, as DNA: TGTGCCAGCCATTGGGGAGAGAACACTGAAGCTTTCTTT.

This rearrangement joins TRBV11-3 to TRBJ1-1; a weak D match, TRBD1 (6 bases). Germline V gene data show CDR1 as SGHNT and CDR2 as YENEEA. The CDR3 is made up of 15 amino acids. The V gene lost 1 base and the J gene lost 4 bases, with 13 bases spanning the gap. The CDR3 sequence is CASSLVKTGSTEAFF. The CDR3 bases are TGTGCCAGCAGCTTAGTTAAAACAGGGAGCACTGAAGCTTTCTTT.

The chain links TRBV7-2 to TRBJ2-7; 11 nucleotides line up with TRBD2. With V trimmed by 5 bases and J by 0 bases, 15 bases remained unmatched. There are 19 residues in the CDR3. The germline V gene encodes CDR1 SGHTA and CDR2 FQGNSA. CDR3 loop: CASSPHASGLAGFSYEQYF. The DNA for the CDR3 is TGTGCCAGCAGCCCCCACGCATCAGGACTAGCGGGTTTCTCCTACGAGCAGTACTTC.

The chain carries TRBV4-1 and TRBJ2-3; possibly TRBD1 for D (7 bases). Germline CDR1 reads MGHRA; CDR2 reads YSYEKL. V lost 4 bases and J 2 bases, leaving 13 bases between the germline ends. The CDR3 covers 15 residues. In DNA form, the CDR3 reads TGCGCCAGCAGCCCCCAGGGGGGAAACACAGATACGCAGTATTTT. Translated, it gives CASSPQGGNTDTQYF.

By share, this clone counts as medium-sized. J is TRBJ1-1 and V is TRBV14; the D gene is possibly TRBD1 (6 bases). Per the germline V gene, CDR1 is SGHDN and CDR2 is FVKESK. The CDR3 loop spans 15 amino acids. V was shortened by 5 bases and J by 6 bases, with 19 bases between the two germline ends. Here the CDR3 DNA reads TGTGCCAGCAGCAGGTTCCTCGGGGGCGGATCTGAAGCTTTCTTT. It codes for CASSRFLGGGSEAFF.

For this clone: The junction does not match germline at one end; this may be a read error. This chain joins TRBV19 and TRBJ2-7; 9 positions agree with TRBD2. The CDR3 extends over 15 amino acids. Germline V gene lookup returns CDR1 LNHDA and CDR2 SQIVND (reference sequence). CDR3 sequence: CASSVLAGVSNEQYF. The CDR3 nucleotides read TGTGCCAGTAGTGTATTAGCGGGGGTCTCCAACGAGCAGTACTTC.

This clone was seen a handful of times. The chain carries TRBV2 and TRBJ1-5; 8 bases are shared with TRBD1. The germline CDR1 and CDR2 sequences are SNHLY and FYNNEI. J gave up 2 bases and V 5 bases, and 2 bases lay outside the gene matches. The CDR3 is 14 residues long. The DNA for the CDR3 is TGTGCCAGCAGTAAACAGGGGGGCAATCAGCCCCAGCATTTT. Translation: CASSKQGGNQPQHF.

This clone has a handful of counts. This sequence joins TRBV15 and TRBJ2-7; possible D gene TRBD1, 6 bases. Trimming shortened V by 2 bases and J by 4 bases, and 12 bases separated the two germline ends. This CDR3 has 14 amino acids. Germline lookup yields CDR1 LNHNV and CDR2 YYDKDF (reference sequence). The CDR3 reads CATSRSTGSYEQYF. CDR3 in DNA: TGTGCCACCAGCAGATCTACAGGGAGTTACGAGCAGTACTTC.

V usage is TRBV5-3 and J usage is TRBJ1-6; no definite D call. TRBV5-3 falls under the ORF class, with uncertain function. Trimming removed 4 bases at V and 5 bases at J, with 13 bases between. The CDR3 is 15 amino acids. The CDR3 sequence is CARSPKTEDNSPLHF. The CDR3 DNA reads as TGTGCCAGAAGCCCAAAGACGGAAGATAATTCACCCCTCCACTTT.

This clone is classed as medium-sized. This chain uses TRBV19 with TRBJ1-1, with D unclear. Germline V gives CDR1 LNHDA, CDR2 SQIVND (reference sequence). The CDR3 length is 13 residues. V dropped 5 bases and J dropped 5 bases, with 12 bases sitting between them. Written as DNA, the CDR3 is TGTGCCAGTAGTTCCTCCGGGCGAACTGAAGCTTTCTTT. This gives the protein CASSSSGRTEAFF.

This clone was seen more than once but under ten times. V usage is TRBV5-1 and J usage is TRBJ1-3, with D possibly being TRBD1 (5 bases). Germline CDR1 is SGHRS and CDR2 is YFSETQ. With 4 bases removed from V and 3 bases from J, the gap between germline ends came to 8 bases. There are 13 residues in the CDR3. The CDR3: CASSRGHGNTIYF. CDR3 nucleotides: TGCGCCAGCAGCCGGGGCCATGGAAACACCATATATTTT.

The chain is built from TRBV7-2 and TRBJ2-3, with a weak D call TRBD1 (5 bases). CDR1 and CDR2 (germline): SGHTA, FQGNSA. The CDR3 covers 14 residues. The V end lost 5 bases, the J end lost 0 bases, and 9 bases lay between the germline ends. In DNA, the CDR3 is TGTGCCAGCAGCCCTCAGGGTAGCACAGATACGCAGTATTTT. Encoded protein: CASSPQGSTDTQYF.

CDR3 sequence reads: CASSPPGQGGNEQFF. CDR3 in DNA: TGTGCCAGCTCACCACCGGGGCAGGGGGGGAATGAGCAGTTCTTC. The gene calls are TRBV18 and TRBJ2-1; possibly TRBD1 or TRBD2 for D (7 bases each). V was trimmed by 0 bases and J by 7 bases, leaving 13 bases between them. The CDR3 consists of 15 residues. Germline lookup yields CDR1 KGHSH and CDR2 LQKENI.

This chain joins TRBV4-1 and TRBJ2-2; 7 bases align to TRBD1. J lost 5 bases, V lost 0 bases, and 3 bases had no gene match. The CDR3 contains 15 residues. Germline V gene sequence: CDR1 MGHRA, CDR2 YSYEKL. The CDR3 bases are TGCGCCAGCAGCCAAGATACAGGGGTGACCGGGGAGCTGTTTTTT. The encoded protein is CASSQDTGVTGELFF.

The chain has TRBV28 and TRBJ2-7, with 9 bases matching TRBD2. Germline V gene sequence: CDR1 MDHEN, CDR2 SYDVKM. This CDR3 contains 15 residues. The V segment lost 1 base and the J segment 0 bases; nucleotides outside the gene matches: 1. CDR3 sequence (DNA): TGTGCCAGCAGTTTATCGCGGGGGGGCTCCTACGAGCAGTACTTC. Its translation: CASSLSRGGSYEQYF. Full variable domain (outside the CDR3, taken from reference TRBV28 and TRBJ2-7): DVKVTQSSRYLVKRTGEKVFLECVQDMDHENMFWYRQDPGLGLRLIYFSYDVKMKEKGDIPEGYSVSREKKERFSLILESASTNQTSMYLCASSLSRGGSYEQYFGPGTRLTVT.

The gene calls are TRBV27 and TRBJ2-4; tentative D call: TRBD2 (6 bases). V dropped 3 bases and J dropped 10 bases, with 16 bases sitting between them. Germline CDR1 is MNHEY and CDR2 is SMNVEV (reference sequence). The CDR3 covers 14 residues. CDR3 sequence: CASSFSGSQSIQYF. The CDR3 nucleotides are TGTGCCAGCAGTTTCTCCGGGAGCCAATCTATTCAGTACTTC.

Here the CDR3 DNA reads TGTGCCAGCAGCCCAAGGCCGGACGGGGGGAGTGGGGAGCTGTTTTTT. Translating gives CASSPRPDGGSGELFF. The chain recombines TRBV7-6 with TRBJ2-2, with 7 bases aligning to TRBD2. V was clipped by 5 bases and J by 8 bases; unmatched bases: 14. The CDR3 runs 16 residues. Germline V CDR1 and CDR2: SGHVS, FNYEAQ.

This clone was seen a single time. The rearrangement uses TRBV13 and TRBJ2-7; D is undetermined. This CDR3 contains 13 residues. The germline V and J ends were trimmed by 2 bases and 5 bases, with 10 bases remaining between them. Germline V gene data show CDR1 as PRHDT and CDR2 as FYEKMQ (reference sequence). The CDR3 DNA reads TGTGCCAGCAGCTTACAAGGGTACGACGAGCAGTACTTC. This codes for CASSLQGYDEQYF.

The J gene is TRBJ2-2, the V gene TRBV2; possible D gene TRBD1, 6 bases. The CDR3 contains 16 residues. Germline V gives CDR1 SNHLY, CDR2 FYNNEI. V lost 8 bases and J 1 base, leaving 17 bases between the germline ends. CDR3 sequence: CASAQWTEMNTGELFF. The CDR3 DNA sequence: TGTGCCAGCGCCCAGTGGACAGAAATGAACACCGGGGAGCTGTTTTTT.

This clone was recorded once. The genes are TRBV11-3 and TRBJ2-5, with D perhaps being TRBD1 or TRBD2 (5 bases each). CDR3 size: 15 residues. Germline V gives CDR1 SGHNT, CDR2 YENEEA. V was clipped by 2 bases and J by 2 bases, with 12 bases between them. The CDR3 DNA follows: TGTGCCAGCAGCTTATCGGGGCCAATACAAGAGACCCAGTACTTC. Protein: CASSLSGPIQETQYF.

This chain connects TRBV18 to TRBJ2-4, with TRBD1 matching over 8 bases. This CDR3 is 18 amino acids long. CDR1 and CDR2 (germline): KGHSH, LQKENI. The ends lost 4 bases at V and 0 bases at J; junction bases unmatched: 11. CDR3 amino acids: CASSLGQGRALAKNIQYF. As DNA, the CDR3 is TGTGCCAGCTCACTCGGACAGGGCAGGGCGCTAGCCAAAAACATTCAGTACTTC.

The chain carries TRBV6-5 and TRBJ2-3; D is possibly TRBD1 or TRBD2 (5 bases each). Germline values: CDR1 MNHEY, CDR2 SVGAGI. Trimming shortened V by 4 bases and J by 14 bases, and 16 bases separated the two germline ends. The CDR3 has 12 amino acids. CDR3 amino acids: CASSSPGHRGYF. The DNA of the CDR3 is TGTGCCAGCAGTTCCCCCGGACACCGGGGGTATTTT.

This rearrangement joins TRBV11-1 to TRBJ2-7, with D perhaps matching TRBD1 (6 bases). The CDR3 sequence is 12 residues long. From germline, CDR1 is SGHAT and CDR2 FQDESV (reference sequence). V lost 5 bases and J lost 6, with 11 bases in between. CDR3 amino acids: CASSKDRSEQYF. The DNA for the CDR3 is TGTGCCAGCAGCAAGGACAGATCCGAGCAGTACTTC.

This chain links TRBV2 with TRBJ2-2, with D tentatively TRBD1 (6 bases). Germline V CDR1 and CDR2: SNHLY, FYNNEI. CDR3 size: 16 residues. Trimming removed 5 bases from V and 2 bases from J, with 15 bases in between. Here the CDR3 DNA reads TGTGCCAGCAGTCGCCTCGGGACACTTAACACCGGGGAGCTGTTTTTT. Protein: CASSRLGTLNTGELFF. Combining the CDR3 with reference TRBV2 and TRBJ2-2 gives the whole variable domain EPEVTQTPSHQVTQMGQEVILRCVPISNHLYFYWYRQILGQKVEFLVSFYNNEISEKSEIFDDQFSVERPDGSNFTLKIRSTKLEDSAMYFCASSRLGTLNTGELFFGEGSRLTVL.

This clone showed up just a few times. The chain carries TRBV5-4 and TRBJ2-4; possibly TRBD1 for D (7 bases). V gave up 0 bases and J gave up 5 bases, with 12 bases separating them. This CDR3 has 15 residues. Germline values: CDR1 SGHNT, CDR2 YYREEE (reference sequence). The CDR3 protein is CASSLVGGGQNIQYF. The CDR3 nucleotides are TGTGCCAGCAGCTTGGTTGGAGGGGGCCAAAACATTCAGTACTTC.